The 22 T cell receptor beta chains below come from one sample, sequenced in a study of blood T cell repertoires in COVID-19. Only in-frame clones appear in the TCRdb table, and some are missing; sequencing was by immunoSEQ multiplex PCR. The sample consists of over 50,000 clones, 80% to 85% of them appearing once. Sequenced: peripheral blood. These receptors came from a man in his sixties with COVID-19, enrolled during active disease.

The CDR3 coding sequence is TGTGCCAGTAGTTTTTCGGCAGGGACCTACGAGCAGTACTTC. Its translation: CASSFSAGTYEQYF. V is TRBV19 and J is TRBJ2-7; a weak D match, TRBD1 (5 bases). V was cut by 5 bases and J by 2 bases, with 13 bases left in between. Germline lookup yields CDR1 LNHDA and CDR2 SQIVND (reference sequence). This CDR3 has 14 residues.

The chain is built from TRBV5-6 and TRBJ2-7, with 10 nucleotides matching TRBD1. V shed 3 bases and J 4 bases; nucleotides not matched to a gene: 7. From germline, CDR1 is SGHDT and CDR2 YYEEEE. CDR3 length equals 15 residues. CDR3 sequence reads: CASSYSGTGAYEQYF. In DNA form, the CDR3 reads TGTGCCAGCAGCTATTCCGGGACAGGGGCTTACGAGCAGTACTTC.

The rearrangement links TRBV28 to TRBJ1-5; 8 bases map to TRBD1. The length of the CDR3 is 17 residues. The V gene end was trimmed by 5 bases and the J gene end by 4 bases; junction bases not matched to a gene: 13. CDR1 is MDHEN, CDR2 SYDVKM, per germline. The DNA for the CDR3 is TGTGCCAGCAGTCCTTGGACAGGGACCACGGCTAATCAGCCCCAGCATTTT. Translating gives CASSPWTGTTANQPQHF.

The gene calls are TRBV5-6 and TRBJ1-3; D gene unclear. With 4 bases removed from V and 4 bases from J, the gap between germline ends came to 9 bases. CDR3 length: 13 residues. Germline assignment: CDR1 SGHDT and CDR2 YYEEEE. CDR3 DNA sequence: TGTGCCAGCAGCCCCCCTACCGGAAACACCATATATTTT. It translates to CASSPPTGNTIYF.

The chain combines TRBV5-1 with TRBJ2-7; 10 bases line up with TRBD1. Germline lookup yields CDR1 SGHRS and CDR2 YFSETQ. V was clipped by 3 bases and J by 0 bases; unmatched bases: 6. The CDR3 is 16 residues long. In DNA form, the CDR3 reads TGCGCCAGCAGCTCGGGACAGGGGATCCCCTCCTACGAGCAGTACTTC. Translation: CASSSGQGIPSYEQYF.

CDR3 nucleotide sequence: TGTGCCAGCAGCATCCCCTCAGGCACCGGGGAGCTGTTTTTT. Translation: CASSIPSGTGELFF. The chain carries TRBV9 and TRBJ2-2; D remains unclear. With 4 bases removed from V and 4 bases from J, the gap between germline ends came to 11 bases. Germline V gene data show CDR1 as SGDLS and CDR2 as YYNGEE. The CDR3 covers 14 residues.

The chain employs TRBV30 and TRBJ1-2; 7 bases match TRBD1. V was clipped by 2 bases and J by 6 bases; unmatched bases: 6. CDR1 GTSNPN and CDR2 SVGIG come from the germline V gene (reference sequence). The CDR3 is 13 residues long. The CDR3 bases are TGTGCCTGGAGTATACAGGGGTTTGATGGCTACACCTTC. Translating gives CAWSIQGFDGYTF.

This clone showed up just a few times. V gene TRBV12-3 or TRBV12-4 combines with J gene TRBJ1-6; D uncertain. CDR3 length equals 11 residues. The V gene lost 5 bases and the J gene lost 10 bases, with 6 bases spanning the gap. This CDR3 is CASSRESPLHF. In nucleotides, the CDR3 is TGTGCCAGCAGTAGGGAGTCACCCCTCCACTTT.

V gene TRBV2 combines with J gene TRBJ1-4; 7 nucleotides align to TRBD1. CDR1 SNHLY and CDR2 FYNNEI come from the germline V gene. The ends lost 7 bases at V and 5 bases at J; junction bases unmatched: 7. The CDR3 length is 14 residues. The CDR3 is CASNSRDRNEKLFF. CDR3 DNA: TGTGCCAGCAACAGCCGGGACAGAAATGAAAAACTGTTTTTT.

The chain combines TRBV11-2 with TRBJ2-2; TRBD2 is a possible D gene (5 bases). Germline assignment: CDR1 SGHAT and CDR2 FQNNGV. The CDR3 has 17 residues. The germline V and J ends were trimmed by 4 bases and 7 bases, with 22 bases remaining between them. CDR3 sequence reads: CASSWQAEAFLDGELFF. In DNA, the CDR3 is TGTGCCAGCAGCTGGCAAGCGGAGGCCTTCTTGGACGGGGAGCTGTTTTTT.

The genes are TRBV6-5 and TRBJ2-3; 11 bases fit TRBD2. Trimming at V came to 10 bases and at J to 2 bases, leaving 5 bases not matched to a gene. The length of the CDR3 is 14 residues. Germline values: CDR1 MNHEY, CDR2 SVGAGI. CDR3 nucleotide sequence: TGTGCCACTGGGACTAGCGGATTCACAGATACGCAGTATTTT. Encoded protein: CATGTSGFTDTQYF.

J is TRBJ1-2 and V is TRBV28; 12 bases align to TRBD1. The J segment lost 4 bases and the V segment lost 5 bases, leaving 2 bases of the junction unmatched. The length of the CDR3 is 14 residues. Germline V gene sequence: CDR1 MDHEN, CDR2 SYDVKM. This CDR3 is CASSTGQGAYGYTF. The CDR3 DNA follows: TGTGCCAGCAGTACGGGACAGGGGGCCTATGGCTACACCTTC.

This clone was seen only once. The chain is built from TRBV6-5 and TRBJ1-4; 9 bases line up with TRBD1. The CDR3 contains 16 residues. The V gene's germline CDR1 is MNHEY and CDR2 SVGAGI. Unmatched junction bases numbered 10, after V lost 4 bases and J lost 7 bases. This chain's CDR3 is CASSSLQGAASEKLFF. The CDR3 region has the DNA TGTGCCAGCAGTTCGCTACAGGGGGCAGCCAGTGAAAAACTGTTTTTT.

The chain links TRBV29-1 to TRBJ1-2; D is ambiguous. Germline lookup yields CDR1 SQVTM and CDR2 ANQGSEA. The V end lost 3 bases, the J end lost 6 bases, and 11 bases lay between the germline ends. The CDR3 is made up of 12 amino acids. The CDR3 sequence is CSVDSQFHGYTF. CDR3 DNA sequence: TGCAGCGTTGATTCCCAGTTCCATGGCTACACCTTC. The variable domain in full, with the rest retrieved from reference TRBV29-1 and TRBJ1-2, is SAVISQKPSRDICQRGTSLTIQCQVDSQVTMMFWYRQQPGQSLTLIATANQGSEATYESGFVIDKFPISRPNLTFSTLTVSNMSPEDSSIYLCSVDSQFHGYTFGSGTRLTVV.

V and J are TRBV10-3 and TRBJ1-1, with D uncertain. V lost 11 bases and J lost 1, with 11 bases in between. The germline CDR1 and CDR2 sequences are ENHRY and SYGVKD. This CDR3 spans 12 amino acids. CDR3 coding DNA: TGTGCCGCGAAGAATGGGAACACTGAAGCTTTCTTT. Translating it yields CAAKNGNTEAFF.

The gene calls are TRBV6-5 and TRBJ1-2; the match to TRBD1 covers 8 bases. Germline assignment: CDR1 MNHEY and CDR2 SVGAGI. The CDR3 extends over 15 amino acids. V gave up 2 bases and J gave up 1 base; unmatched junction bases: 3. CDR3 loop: CASSYGQGNNYGYTF. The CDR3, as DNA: TGTGCCAGCAGTTACGGACAGGGTAATAACTATGGCTACACCTTC.

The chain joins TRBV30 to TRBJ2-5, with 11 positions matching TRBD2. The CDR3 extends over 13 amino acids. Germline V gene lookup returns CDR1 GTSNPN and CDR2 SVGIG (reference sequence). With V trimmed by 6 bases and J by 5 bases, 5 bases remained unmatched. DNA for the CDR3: TGTGCCTGCACATTAGCGGGGGGGGAGACCCAGTACTTC. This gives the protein CACTLAGGETQYF.

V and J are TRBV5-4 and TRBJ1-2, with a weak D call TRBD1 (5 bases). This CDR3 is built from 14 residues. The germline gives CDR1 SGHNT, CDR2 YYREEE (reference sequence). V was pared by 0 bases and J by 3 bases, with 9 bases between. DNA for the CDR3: TGTGCCAGCAGCTTGGCCTGGGGGGACTATGGCTACACCTTC. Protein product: CASSLAWGDYGYTF.

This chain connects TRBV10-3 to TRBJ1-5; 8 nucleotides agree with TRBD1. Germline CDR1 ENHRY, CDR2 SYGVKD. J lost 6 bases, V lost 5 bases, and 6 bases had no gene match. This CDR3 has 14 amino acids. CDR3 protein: CAISPGQGGQPQHF. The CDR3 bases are TGTGCCATCAGTCCCGGACAGGGTGGTCAGCCCCAGCATTTT.

The CDR3 protein is CASSLAGTSGQETQYF. The CDR3, as DNA: TGCGCCAGCAGCTTGGCGGGGACTAGCGGCCAAGAGACCCAGTACTTC. V gene TRBV5-1 combines with J gene TRBJ2-5, with TRBD2 matching 11 bases. V dropped 0 bases and J dropped 1; count of bases not matched to a gene: 2. The CDR3 loop spans 16 amino acids. CDR1 and CDR2 (germline): SGHRS, YFSETQ.

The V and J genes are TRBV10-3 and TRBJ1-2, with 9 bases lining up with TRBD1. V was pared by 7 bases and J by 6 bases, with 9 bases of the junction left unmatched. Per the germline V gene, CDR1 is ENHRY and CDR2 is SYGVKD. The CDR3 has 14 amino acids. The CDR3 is CAITRDRALDGYTF. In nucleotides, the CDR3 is TGTGCCATCACAAGGGACAGGGCCCTTGATGGCTACACCTTC.

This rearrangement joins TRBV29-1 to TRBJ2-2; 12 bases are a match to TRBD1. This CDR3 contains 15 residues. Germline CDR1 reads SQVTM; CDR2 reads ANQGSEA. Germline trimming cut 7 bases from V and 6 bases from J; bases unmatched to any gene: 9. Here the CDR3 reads CSGSGTGGASGELFF. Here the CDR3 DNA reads TGCAGCGGCTCCGGGACAGGGGGCGCATCCGGGGAGCTGTTTTTT.